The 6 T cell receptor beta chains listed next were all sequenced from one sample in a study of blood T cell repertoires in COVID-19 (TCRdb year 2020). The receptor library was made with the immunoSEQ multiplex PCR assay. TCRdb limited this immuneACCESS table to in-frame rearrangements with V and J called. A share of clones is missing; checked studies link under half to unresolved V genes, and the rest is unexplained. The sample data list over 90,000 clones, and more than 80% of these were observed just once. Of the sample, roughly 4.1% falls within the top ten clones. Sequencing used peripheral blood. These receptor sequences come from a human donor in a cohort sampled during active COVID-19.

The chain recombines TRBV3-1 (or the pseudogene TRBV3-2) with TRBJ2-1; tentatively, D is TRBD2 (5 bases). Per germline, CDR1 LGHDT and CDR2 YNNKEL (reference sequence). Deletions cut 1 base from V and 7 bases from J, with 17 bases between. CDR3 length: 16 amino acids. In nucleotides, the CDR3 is TGTGCCAGCAGCCAAGGCGGGCCCCGGGCGGGTAATGAGCAGTTCTTC. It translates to CASSQGGPRAGNEQFF.

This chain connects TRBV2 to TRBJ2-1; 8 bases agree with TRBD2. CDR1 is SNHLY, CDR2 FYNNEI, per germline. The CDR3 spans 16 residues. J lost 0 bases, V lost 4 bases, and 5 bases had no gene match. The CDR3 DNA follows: TGTGCCAGCAGTGTCAAGCGGGGGAACTCCTACAATGAGCAGTTCTTC. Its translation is CASSVKRGNSYNEQFF.

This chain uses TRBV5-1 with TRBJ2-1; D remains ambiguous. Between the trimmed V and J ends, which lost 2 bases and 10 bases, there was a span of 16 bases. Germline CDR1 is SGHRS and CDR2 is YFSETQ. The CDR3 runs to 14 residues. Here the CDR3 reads CASSFQAGVEEQFF. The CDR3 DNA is TGCGCCAGCAGCTTCCAGGCTGGCGTAGAGGAGCAGTTCTTC.

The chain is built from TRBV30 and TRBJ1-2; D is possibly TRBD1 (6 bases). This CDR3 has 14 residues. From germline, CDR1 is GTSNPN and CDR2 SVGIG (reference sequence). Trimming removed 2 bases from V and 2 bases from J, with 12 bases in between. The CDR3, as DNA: TGTGCCTGGAGTATATCCAGGGGCAACTATGGCTACACCTTC. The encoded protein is CAWSISRGNYGYTF.

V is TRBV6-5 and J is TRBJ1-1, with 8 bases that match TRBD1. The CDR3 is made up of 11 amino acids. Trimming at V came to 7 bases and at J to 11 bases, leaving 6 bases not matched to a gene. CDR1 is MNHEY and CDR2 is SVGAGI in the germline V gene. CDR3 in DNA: TGTGCCAGCAAAACAGGGGGGGCGGCTTTCTTT. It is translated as CASKTGGAAFF.

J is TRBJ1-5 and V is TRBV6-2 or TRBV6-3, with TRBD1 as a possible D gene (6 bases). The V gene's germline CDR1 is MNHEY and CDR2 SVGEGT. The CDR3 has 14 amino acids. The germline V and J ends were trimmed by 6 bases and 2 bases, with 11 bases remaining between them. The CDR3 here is CASSDRSGNQPQHF. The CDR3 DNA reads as TGTGCCAGCAGCGACAGGTCGGGCAATCAGCCCCAGCATTTT.